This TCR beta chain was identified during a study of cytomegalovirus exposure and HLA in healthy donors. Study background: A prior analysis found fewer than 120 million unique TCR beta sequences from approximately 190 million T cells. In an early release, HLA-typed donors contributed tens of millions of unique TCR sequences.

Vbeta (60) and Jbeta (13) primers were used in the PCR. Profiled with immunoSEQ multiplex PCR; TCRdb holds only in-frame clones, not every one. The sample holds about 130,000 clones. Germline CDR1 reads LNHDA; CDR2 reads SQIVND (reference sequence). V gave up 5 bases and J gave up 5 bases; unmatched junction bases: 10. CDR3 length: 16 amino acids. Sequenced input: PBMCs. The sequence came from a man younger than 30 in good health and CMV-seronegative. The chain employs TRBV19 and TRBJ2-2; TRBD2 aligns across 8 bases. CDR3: CASSSRLASGTGELFF. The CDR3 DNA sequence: TGTGCCAGTAGTTCAAGACTAGCGTCCGGGACCGGGGAGCTGTTTTTT.